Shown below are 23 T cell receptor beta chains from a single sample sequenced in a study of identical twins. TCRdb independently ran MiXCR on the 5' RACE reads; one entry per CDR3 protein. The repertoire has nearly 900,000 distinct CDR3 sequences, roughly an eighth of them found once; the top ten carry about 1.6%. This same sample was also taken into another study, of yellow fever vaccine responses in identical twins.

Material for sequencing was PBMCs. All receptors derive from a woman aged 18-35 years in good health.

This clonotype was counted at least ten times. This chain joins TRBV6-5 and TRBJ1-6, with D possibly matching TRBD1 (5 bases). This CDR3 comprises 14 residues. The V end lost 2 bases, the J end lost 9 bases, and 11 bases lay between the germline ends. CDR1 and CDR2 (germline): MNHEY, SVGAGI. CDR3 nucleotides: TGTGCCAGCAGTTACGCGGGGGGTAGTTCACCCCTCCACTTT. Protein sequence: CASSYAGGSSPLHF.

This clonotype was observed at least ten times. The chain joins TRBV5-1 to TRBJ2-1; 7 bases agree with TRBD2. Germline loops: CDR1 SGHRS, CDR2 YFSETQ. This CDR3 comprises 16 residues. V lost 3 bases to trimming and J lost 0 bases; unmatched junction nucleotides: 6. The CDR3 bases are TGCGCCAGCAGCTCACTAGCGAAGAGCTCCTACAATGAGCAGTTCTTC. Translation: CASSSLAKSSYNEQFF.

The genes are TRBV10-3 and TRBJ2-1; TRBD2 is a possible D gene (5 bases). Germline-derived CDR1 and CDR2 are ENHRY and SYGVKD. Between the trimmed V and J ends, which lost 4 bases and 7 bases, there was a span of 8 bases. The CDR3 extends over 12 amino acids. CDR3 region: CAISARGNEQFF. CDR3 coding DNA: TGTGCCATCAGTGCCCGAGGGAATGAGCAGTTCTTC.

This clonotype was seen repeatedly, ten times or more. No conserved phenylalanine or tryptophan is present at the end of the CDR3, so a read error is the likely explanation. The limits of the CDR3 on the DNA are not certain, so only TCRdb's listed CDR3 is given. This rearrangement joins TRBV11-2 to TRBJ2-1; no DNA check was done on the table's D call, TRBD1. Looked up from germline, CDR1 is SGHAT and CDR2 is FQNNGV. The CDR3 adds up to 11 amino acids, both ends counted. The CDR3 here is CASSSGGPISV.

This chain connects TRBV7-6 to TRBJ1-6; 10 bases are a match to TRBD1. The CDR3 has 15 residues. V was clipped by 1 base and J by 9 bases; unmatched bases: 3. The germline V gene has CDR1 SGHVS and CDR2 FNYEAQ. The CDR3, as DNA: TGTGCCAGCAGCTTAGGAGACAGGGGGCTTTCACCCCTCCACTTT. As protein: CASSLGDRGLSPLHF. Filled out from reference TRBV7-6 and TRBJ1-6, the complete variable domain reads GAGVSQSPRYKVTKRGQDVALRCDPISGHVSLYWYRQALGQGPEFLTYFNYEAQQDKSGLPNDRFSAERPEGSISTLTIQRTEQRDSAMYRCASSLGDRGLSPLHFGNGTRLTVT.

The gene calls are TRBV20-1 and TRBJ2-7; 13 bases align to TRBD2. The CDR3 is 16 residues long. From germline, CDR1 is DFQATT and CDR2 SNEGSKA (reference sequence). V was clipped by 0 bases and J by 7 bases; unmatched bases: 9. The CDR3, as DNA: TGCAGTGCTAGAGACCCCGGACTAGCGGGAGTAGGAGAGCAGTACTTC. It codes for CSARDPGLAGVGEQYF.

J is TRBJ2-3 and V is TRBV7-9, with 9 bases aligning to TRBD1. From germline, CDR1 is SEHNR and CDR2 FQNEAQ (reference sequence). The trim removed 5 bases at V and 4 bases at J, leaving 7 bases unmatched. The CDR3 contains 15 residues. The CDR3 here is CASSKAQGAADTQYF. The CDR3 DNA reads TGTGCCAGCAGCAAAGCACAGGGGGCAGCAGATACGCAGTATTTT.

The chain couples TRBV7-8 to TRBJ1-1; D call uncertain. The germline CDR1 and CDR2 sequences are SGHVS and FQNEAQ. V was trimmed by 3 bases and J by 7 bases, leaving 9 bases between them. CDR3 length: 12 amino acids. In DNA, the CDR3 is TGTGCCAGCAGCTTGCTTTCCCATGAAGCTTTCTTT. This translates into CASSLLSHEAFF.

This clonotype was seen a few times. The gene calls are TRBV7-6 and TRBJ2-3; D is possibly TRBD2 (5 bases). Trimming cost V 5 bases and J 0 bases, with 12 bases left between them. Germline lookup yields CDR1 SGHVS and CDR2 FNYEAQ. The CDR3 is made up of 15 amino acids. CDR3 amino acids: CASSPSRASTDTQYF. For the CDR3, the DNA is TGTGCCAGCAGCCCGTCGAGGGCTAGCACAGATACGCAGTATTTT.

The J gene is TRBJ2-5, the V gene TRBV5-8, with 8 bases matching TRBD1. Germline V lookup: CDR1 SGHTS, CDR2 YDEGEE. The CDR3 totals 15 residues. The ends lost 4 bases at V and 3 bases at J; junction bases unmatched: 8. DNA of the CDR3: TGTGCCAGCAGCATGGGACAGGCCCAAGAAGAGACCCAGTACTTC. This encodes CASSMGQAQEETQYF.

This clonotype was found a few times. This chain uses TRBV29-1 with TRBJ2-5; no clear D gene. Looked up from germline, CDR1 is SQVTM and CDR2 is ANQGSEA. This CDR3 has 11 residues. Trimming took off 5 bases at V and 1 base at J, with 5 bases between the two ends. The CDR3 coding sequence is TGCAGCGTTAGGGTCCAAGAGACCCAGTACTTC. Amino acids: CSVRVQETQYF.

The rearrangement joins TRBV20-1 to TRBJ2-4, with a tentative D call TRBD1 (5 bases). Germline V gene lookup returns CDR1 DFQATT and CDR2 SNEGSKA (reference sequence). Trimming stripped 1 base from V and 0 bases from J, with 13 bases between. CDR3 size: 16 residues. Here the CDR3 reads CSARVRQQLAKNIQYF. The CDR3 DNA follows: TGCAGTGCTAGAGTCCGACAGCAGCTAGCCAAAAACATTCAGTACTTC.

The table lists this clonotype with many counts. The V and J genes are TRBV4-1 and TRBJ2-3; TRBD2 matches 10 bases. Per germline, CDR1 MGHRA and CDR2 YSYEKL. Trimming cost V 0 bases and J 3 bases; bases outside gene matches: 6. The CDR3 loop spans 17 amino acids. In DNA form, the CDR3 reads TGCGCCAGCAGCCAAGATATTCTAGCGGGAGAGACAGATACGCAGTATTTT. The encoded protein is CASSQDILAGETDTQYF.

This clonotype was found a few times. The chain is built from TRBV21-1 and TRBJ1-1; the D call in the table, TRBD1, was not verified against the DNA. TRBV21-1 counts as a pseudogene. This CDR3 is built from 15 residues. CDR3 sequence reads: CASSKDGTGWTEAFF. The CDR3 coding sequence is TGTGCCAGCAGCAAGGATGGGACAGGGTGGACTGAAGCTTTCTTT.

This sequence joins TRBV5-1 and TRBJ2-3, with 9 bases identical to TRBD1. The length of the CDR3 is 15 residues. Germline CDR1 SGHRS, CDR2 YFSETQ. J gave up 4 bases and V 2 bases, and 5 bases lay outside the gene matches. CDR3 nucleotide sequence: TGCGCCAGCAGCTTCTCGGGACAGGGATCAGATACGCAGTATTTT. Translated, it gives CASSFSGQGSDTQYF.

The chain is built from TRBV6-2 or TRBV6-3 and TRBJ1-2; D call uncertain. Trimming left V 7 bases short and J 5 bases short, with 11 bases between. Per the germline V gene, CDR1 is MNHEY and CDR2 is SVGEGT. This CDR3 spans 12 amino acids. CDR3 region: CASTSDRYGYTF. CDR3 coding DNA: TGTGCCAGCACCTCCGACCGATATGGCTACACCTTC.

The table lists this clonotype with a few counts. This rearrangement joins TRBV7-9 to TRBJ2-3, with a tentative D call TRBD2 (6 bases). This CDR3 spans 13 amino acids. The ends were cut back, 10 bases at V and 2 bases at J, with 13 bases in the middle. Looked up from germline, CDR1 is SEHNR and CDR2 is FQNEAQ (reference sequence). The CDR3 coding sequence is TGTGCCACGCAACGCGGGACCACAGATACGCAGTATTTT. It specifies CATQRGTTDTQYF.

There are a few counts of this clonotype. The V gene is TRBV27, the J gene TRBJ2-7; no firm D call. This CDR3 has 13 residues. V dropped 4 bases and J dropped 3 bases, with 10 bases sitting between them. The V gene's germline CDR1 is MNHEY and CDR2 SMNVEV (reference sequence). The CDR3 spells CASSSRISYEQYF. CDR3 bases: TGTGCCAGCAGTTCTAGAATTAGCTACGAGCAGTACTTC.

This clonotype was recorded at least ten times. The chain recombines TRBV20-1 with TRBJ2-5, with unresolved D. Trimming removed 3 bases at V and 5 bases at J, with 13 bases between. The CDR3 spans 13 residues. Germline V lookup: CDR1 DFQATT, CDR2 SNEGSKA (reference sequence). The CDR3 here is CSARRNFWETQYF. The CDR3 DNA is TGCAGTGCTAGGAGAAATTTCTGGGAGACCCAGTACTTC.

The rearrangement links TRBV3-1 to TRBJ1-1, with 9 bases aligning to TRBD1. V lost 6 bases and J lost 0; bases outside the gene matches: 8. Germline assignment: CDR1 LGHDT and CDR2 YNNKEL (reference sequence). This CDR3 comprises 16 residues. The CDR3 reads CASSLGQGRVNTEAFF. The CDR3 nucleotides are TGTGCCAGCAGTTTGGGACAGGGAAGGGTGAACACTGAAGCTTTCTTT.

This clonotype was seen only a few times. CDR3 coding DNA: TGTGCCAGCAGCCCCGCAGAGGCTGAAGCTTTCTTT. Its protein product is CASSPAEAEAFF. The V and J genes are TRBV28 and TRBJ1-1, with no clear D. Trimming took 6 bases from V and 6 from J, leaving 11 bases between them. There are 12 residues in the CDR3. Germline values: CDR1 MDHEN, CDR2 SYDVKM.

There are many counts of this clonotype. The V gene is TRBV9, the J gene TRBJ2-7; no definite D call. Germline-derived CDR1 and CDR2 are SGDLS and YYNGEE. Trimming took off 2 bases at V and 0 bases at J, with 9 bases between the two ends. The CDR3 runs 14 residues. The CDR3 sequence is CASSVWTDSYEQYF. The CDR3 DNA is TGTGCCAGCAGCGTTTGGACCGACTCCTACGAGCAGTACTTC.

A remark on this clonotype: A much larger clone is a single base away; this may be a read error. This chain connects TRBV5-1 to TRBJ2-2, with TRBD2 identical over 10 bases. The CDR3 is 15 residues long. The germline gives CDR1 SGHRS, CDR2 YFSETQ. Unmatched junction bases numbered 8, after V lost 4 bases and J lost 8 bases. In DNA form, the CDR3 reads TGCGCCAGCAGCGAAGGACTAGCGGAAAAAGGGGAGCTGTTTTTT. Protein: CASSEGLAEKGELFF.